This entry lists 10 T cell receptor beta chains sequenced from one sample in a study of blood T cell repertoires in COVID-19. Clones were sequenced by immunoSEQ multiplex PCR, and TCRdb holds only the in-frame ones, with some missing. This table has 88,000 or so clones, 86% appearing once. The material sequenced was peripheral blood. The receptors here all came from a man in his sixties with acute or convalescent COVID-19.

The chain has TRBV5-4 and TRBJ2-7; 8 bases align to TRBD1. The trim removed 2 bases at V and 0 bases at J, leaving 7 bases unmatched. This CDR3 region has 16 residues. Germline-derived CDR1 and CDR2 are SGHNT and YYREEE (reference sequence). CDR3 coding DNA: TGTGCCAGCAGCTTCGAACCGGGACAGGCCTCCTACGAGCAGTACTTC. Its translation is CASSFEPGQASYEQYF.

The chain links TRBV11-3 to TRBJ1-1; TRBD1 might be the D (5 bases). The CDR3 sequence is 13 residues long. V lost 0 bases, J lost 11 bases, and 13 bases lay in between. Germline V gene lookup returns CDR1 SGHNT and CDR2 YENEEA. CDR3 sequence reads: CASSLDSSGLAFF. In DNA form, the CDR3 reads TGTGCCAGCAGCTTAGACTCTTCAGGGTTGGCTTTCTTT.

The CDR3 sequence is CASSATVPSGANVLTF. The CDR3 nucleotides read TGTGCCAGTAGTGCAACAGTCCCCTCTGGGGCCAACGTCCTGACTTTC. The chain links TRBV19 to TRBJ2-6; D is unclear. The CDR3 length is 16 residues. CDR1 is LNHDA and CDR2 is SQIVND in the germline V gene (reference sequence). V gave up 5 bases and J gave up 0 bases, with 11 bases separating them.

The rearrangement uses TRBV6-2 or TRBV6-3 and TRBJ2-1; D might be TRBD2 (6 bases). Trimming cost V 2 bases and J 15 bases, with 17 bases left between them. The CDR3 covers 13 residues. Germline CDR1 MNHEY, CDR2 SVGEGT. DNA of the CDR3: TGTGCCAGCAGTTACCACGGGGGTAGTTGGATGTTCTTC. This gives the protein CASSYHGGSWMFF.

The CDR3 loop is CASSRPGQGNTIYF. CDR3 in DNA: TGTGCCAGCAGTCGGCCGGGACAGGGAAACACCATATATTTT. The V call is TRBV27, the J call TRBJ1-3; 7 bases align to TRBD1. V lost 5 bases and J lost 4; bases outside the gene matches: 5. Per germline, CDR1 MNHEY and CDR2 SMNVEV (reference sequence). The CDR3 totals 14 residues.

The chain is built from TRBV5-1 and TRBJ1-6; weak D call: TRBD1 (6 bases). The CDR3 totals 17 residues. Germline-derived CDR1 and CDR2 are SGHRS and YFSETQ. V was cut by 4 bases and J by 6 bases, with 20 bases left in between. The CDR3 here is CASSPVTTGFSNSPLHF. CDR3 DNA sequence: TGCGCCAGCAGCCCGGTCACCACAGGGTTTTCTAATTCACCCCTCCACTTT.

The chain links TRBV27 to TRBJ2-7; possible D gene TRBD2, 7 bases. The CDR3 contains 15 residues. Germline lookup yields CDR1 MNHEY and CDR2 SMNVEV (reference sequence). Trimming removed 8 bases from V and 1 base from J, with 18 bases in between. CDR3: CASGAGARSSYEQYF. CDR3 DNA sequence: TGTGCCAGCGGCGCGGGGGCTAGGTCTTCCTACGAGCAGTACTTC.

V is TRBV29-1 and J is TRBJ2-5; maybe TRBD1 (5 bases). The CDR3 runs to 14 residues. The V gene's germline CDR1 is SQVTM and CDR2 ANQGSEA. V lost 2 bases and J lost 7, with 17 bases in between. The CDR3 loop reads CSVELNRQGATQYF. The CDR3 bases are TGCAGCGTTGAACTAAATAGGCAGGGCGCGACCCAGTACTTC.

V and J are TRBV7-9 and TRBJ2-1, with TRBD2 matching over 9 bases. The CDR3 is 17 residues long. Germline loops: CDR1 SEHNR, CDR2 FQNEAQ (reference sequence). After removal of 5 bases from V and 0 bases from J, the junction contained 8 bases not matched to a gene. For the CDR3, the DNA is TGTGCCAGCAGCCCCGAAGGACTAGCGAGCTCCTACAATGAGCAGTTCTTC. Translation: CASSPEGLASSYNEQFF.

V usage is TRBV24-1 and J usage is TRBJ2-2; D not resolved. The CDR3 extends over 13 amino acids. Trimming cost V 6 bases and J 3 bases, with 7 bases left between them. Germline loops: CDR1 KGHDR, CDR2 SFDVKD. CDR3 nucleotides: TGTGCCACCAGTCAACGGTACACCGGGGAGCTGTTTTTT. Residues: CATSQRYTGELFF.